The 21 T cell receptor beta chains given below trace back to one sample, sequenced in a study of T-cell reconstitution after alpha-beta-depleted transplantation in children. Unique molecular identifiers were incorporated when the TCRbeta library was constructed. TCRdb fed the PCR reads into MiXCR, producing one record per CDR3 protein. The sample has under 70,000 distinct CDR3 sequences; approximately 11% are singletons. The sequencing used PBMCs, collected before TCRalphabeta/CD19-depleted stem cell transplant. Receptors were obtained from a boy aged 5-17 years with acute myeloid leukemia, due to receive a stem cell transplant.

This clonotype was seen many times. CDR3: CSAKGLPVGETQYF. The DNA of the CDR3 is TGCAGTGCTAAGGGACTACCGGTGGGGGAGACCCAGTACTTC. The gene calls are TRBV20-1 and TRBJ2-5; 7 bases align to TRBD2. CDR3 size: 14 residues. J was trimmed by 5 bases and V by 4 bases; bases with no gene match: 10. From germline, CDR1 is DFQATT and CDR2 SNEGSKA (reference sequence).

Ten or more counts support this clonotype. The DNA for the CDR3 is TGTGCCAGCAGCTCTCCACTTGGGAATGAGCAGTTCTTC. Translated, it gives CASSSPLGNEQFF. This sequence joins TRBV7-6 and TRBJ2-1; no clear D. The CDR3 sequence is 13 residues long. V was trimmed by 4 bases and J by 7 bases, leaving 11 bases between them. The germline V gene encodes CDR1 SGHVS and CDR2 FNYEAQ.

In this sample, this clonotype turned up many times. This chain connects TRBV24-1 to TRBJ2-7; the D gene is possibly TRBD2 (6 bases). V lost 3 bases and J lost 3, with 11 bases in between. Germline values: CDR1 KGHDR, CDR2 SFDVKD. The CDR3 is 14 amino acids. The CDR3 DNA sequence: TGTGCCACCAGTGATAGGGACTCCAGCTACGAGCAGTACTTC. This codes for CATSDRDSSYEQYF.

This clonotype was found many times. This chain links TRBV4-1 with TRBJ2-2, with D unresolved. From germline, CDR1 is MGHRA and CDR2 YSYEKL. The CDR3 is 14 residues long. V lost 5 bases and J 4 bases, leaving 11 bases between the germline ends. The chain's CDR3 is CASSYSDGTGELFF. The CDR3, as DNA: TGCGCCAGCAGCTACTCAGACGGCACCGGGGAGCTGTTTTTT.

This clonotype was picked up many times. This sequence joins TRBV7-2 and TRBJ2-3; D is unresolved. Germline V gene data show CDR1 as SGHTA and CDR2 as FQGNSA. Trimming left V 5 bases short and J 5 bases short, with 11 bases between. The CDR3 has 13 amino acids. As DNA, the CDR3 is TGTGCCAGCAGCCGCGACTTCAAAGATACGCAGTATTTT. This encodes CASSRDFKDTQYF. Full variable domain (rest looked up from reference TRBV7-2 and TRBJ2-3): GAGVSQSPSNKVTEKGKDVELRCDPISGHTALYWYRQSLGQGLEFLIYFQGNSAPDKSGLPSDRFSAERTGGSVSTLTIQRTQQEDSAVYLCASSRDFKDTQYFGPGTRLTVL.

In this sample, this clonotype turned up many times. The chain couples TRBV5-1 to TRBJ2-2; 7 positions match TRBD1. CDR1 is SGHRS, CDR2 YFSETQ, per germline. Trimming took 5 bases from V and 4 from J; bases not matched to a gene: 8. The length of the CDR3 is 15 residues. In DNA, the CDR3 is TGCGCCAGCAGTCCAGGACAGGTCGGCACCGGGGAGCTGTTTTTT. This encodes CASSPGQVGTGELFF.

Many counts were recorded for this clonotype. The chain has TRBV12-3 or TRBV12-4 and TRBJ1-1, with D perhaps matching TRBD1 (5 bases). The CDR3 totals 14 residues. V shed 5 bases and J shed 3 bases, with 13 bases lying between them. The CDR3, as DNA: TGTGCCAGCAGTCTAATTCCAGGGTACACTGAAGCTTTCTTT. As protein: CASSLIPGYTEAFF.

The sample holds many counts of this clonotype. CDR3 coding DNA: TGTGCCAGCAGTTTAGGTATTGGACTAGCGGGAGGCCGGGGAGATACGCAGTATTTT. This encodes CASSLGIGLAGGRGDTQYF. The chain couples TRBV27 to TRBJ2-3; 14 bases fit TRBD2. The germline V gene has CDR1 MNHEY and CDR2 SMNVEV (reference sequence). The CDR3 runs to 19 residues. V shed 2 bases, J shed 5 bases, and the junction held 12 bases outside the gene matches.

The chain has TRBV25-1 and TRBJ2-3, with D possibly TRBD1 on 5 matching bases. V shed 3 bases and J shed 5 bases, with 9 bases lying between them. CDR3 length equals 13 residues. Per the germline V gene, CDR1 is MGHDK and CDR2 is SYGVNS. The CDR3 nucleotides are TGTGCCAGCAGTGACAGGACAAAAGATACGCAGTATTTT. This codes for CASSDRTKDTQYF.

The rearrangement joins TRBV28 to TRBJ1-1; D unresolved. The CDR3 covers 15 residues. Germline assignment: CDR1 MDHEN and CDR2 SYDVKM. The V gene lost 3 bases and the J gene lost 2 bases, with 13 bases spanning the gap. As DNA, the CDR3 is TGTGCCAGCAGTTTGGGTTCCGGAGGCAACACTGAAGCTTTCTTT. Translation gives CASSLGSGGNTEAFF.

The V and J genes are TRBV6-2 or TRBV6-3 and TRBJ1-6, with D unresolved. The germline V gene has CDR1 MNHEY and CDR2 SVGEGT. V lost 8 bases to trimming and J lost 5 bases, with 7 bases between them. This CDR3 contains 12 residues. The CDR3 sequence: CASEGNNSPLHF. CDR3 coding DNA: TGTGCCAGCGAAGGGAATAATTCACCCCTCCACTTT.

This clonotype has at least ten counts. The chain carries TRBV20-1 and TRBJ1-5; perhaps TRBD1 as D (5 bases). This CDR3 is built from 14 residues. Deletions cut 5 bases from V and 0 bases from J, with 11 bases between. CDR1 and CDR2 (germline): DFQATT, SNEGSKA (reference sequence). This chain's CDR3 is CSASTGYSNQPQHF. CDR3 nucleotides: TGCAGTGCTTCCACAGGTTATAGCAATCAGCCCCAGCATTTT.

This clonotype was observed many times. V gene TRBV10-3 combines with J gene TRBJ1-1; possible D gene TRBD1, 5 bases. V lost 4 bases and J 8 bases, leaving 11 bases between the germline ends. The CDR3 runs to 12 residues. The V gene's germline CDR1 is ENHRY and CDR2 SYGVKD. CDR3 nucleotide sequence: TGTGCCATCAGTGGAATCGACAGAGAAGCTTTCTTT. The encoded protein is CAISGIDREAFF.

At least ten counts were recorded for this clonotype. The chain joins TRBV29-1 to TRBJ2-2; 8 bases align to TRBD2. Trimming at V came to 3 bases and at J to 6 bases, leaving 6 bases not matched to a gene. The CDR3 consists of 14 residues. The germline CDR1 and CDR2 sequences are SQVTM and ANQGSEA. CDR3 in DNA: TGCAGCGTTGACGGCGGGGGGCGGCCCGGGGAGCTGTTTTTT. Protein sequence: CSVDGGGRPGELFF.

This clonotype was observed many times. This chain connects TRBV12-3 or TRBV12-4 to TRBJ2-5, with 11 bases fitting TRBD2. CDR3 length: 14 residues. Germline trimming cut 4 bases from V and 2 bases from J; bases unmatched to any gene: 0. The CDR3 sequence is CASSSSGRQETQYF. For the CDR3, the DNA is TGTGCCAGCAGTTCTAGCGGGAGGCAAGAGACCCAGTACTTC.

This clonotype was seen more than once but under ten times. As DNA, the CDR3 is TGTGCCAGCAGCCAAGTAGTCCTCCTCAGTACGCAGTATTTT. Translating it yields CASSQVVLLSTQYF. The chain uses TRBV14 and TRBJ2-3, with D uncertain. V was cut by 1 base and J by 8 bases, with 13 bases left in between. CDR1 and CDR2 from the germline V gene are SGHDN and FVKESK. CDR3 size: 14 residues.

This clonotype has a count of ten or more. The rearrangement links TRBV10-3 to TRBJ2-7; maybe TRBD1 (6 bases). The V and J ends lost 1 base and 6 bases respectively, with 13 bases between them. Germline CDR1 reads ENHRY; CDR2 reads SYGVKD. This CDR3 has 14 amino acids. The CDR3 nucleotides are TGTGCCATCAGTGAGTTGACAGGTAGGCTCGAGCAGTACTTC. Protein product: CAISELTGRLEQYF.

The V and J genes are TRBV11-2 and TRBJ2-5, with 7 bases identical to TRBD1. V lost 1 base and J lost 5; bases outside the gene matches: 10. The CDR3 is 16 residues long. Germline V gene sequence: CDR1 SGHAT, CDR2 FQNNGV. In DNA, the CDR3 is TGTGCCAGCAGCTTAGGGAACAGGGGCGGTTCGGAGACCCAGTACTTC. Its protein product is CASSLGNRGGSETQYF.

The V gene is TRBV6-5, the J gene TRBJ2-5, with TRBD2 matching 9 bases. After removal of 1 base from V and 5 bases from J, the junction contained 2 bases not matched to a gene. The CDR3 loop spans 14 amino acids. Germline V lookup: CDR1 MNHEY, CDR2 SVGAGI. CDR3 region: CASSYYAGGETQYF. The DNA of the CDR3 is TGTGCCAGCAGTTACTACGCGGGGGGGGAGACCCAGTACTTC.

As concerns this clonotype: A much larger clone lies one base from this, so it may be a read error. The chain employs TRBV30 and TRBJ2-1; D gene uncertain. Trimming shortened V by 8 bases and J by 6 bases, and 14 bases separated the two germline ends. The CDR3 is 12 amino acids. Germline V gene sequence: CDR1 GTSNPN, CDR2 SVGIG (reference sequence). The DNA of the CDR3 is TGTGCCCGGTGTGAGGCGTTCAATGAGCAGTTCTTC. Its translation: CARCEAFNEQFF.

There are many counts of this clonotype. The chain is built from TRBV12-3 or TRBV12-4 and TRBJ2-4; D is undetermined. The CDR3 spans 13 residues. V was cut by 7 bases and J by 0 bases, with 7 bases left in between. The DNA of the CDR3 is TGTGCCAGCACGGAGTTAGCCAAAAACATTCAGTACTTC. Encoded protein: CASTELAKNIQYF.